This T cell receptor beta chain was identified during a study of blood T cell repertoires in COVID-19. Overall study: Acute and convalescent COVID-19 specimens originated in the United States, Italy and Spain.

Trimming shortened V by 0 bases and J by 2 bases, and 14 bases separated the two germline ends. Per germline, CDR1 ENHRY and CDR2 SYGVKD. The length of the CDR3 is 16 residues. Authors' data handling: Estimates of nucleated cell counts were drawn from the amplification of reference gene primers. TCRdb's table, derived via immunoSEQ multiplex PCR, lists solely in-frame clones and lacks some. V, J and clone size are taken as reported in that table, and D and trimming were inferred from the DNA itself. The sample lists some 250,000 clones; 89% were seen once. Across about two dozen US areas, participants ranged in age from 18 to 89 years. Assignment of participants to cohorts was predicated upon participant-reported clinical history.

The chain recombines TRBV10-3 with TRBJ2-7; D call uncertain. Material for sequencing was PBMCs or T cells enriched from blood (not recorded which). The receptor was derived from a woman in her 30s with acute COVID-19. CDR3 sequence reads: CAISESSPRNPYEQYF. In nucleotides, the CDR3 is TGTGCCATCAGTGAGTCGAGTCCCAGGAACCCCTACGAGCAGTACTTC.